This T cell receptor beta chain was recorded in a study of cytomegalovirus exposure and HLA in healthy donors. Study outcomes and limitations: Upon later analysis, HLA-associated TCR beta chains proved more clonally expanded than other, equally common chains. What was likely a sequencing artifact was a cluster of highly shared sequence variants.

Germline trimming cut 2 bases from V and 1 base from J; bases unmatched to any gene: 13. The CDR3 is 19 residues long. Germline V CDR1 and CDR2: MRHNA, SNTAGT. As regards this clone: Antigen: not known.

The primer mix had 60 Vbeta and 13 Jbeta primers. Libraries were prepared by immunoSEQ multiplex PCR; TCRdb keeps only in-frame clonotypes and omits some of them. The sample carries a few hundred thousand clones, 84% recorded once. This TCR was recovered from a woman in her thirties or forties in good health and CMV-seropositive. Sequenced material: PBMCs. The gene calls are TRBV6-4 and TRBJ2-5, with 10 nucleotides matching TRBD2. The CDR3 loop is CASSDDGLQREGRQETQYF. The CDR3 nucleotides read TGTGCCAGCAGTGACGATGGTTTACAGCGGGAGGGCCGCCAAGAGACCCAGTACTTC.